This T cell receptor beta chain appears in the sequencing data of a study of OX40 agonist ivuxolimab in advanced cancers. Study at large: There were three patients with partial responses, one having hepatocellular carcinoma and two cutaneous melanoma.

Worth noting for this clone: What it recognizes is unknown.

Overall study results and limits: Average numbers of expanded clones were greater in CD8+ T cells than in CD4+. The authors did not determine the antigen specificity of the expanded peripheral T cells.

Profiled with immunoSEQ multiplex PCR; TCRdb holds only in-frame clones, not every one. The repertoire holds some 97,000 clones, with less than 95% as singletons. Specimen: CD4+ or CD8+ T cells sorted from blood, collected in a trial of the OX40 agonist ivuxolimab. The clonotype was recovered from an adult with an advanced solid tumor such as melanoma, head and neck, liver or kidney cancer.

The DNA of the CDR3 is TGCGCCAGCAGTGAGACTAGCGGGAGATACAATGAGCAGTTCTTC. It encodes CASSETSGRYNEQFF. The V gene is TRBV10-1, the J gene TRBJ2-1; 11 nucleotides line up with TRBD2. The ends lost 2 bases at V and 4 bases at J; junction bases unmatched: 1. The CDR3 consists of 15 residues. Germline lookup yields CDR1 WNHNN and CDR2 SYGVQD (reference sequence).